This TCR beta chain was recorded in a study of blood T cells in healthy people across ages. The draw of peripheral blood yielded 8.5 to 10 milliliters from each donor. V lost 4 bases to trimming and J lost 6 bases; unmatched junction nucleotides: 5. The CDR3 is 15 residues long. The germline V gene has CDR1 ENHRY and CDR2 SYGVKD. A second PCR of about 7 to 12 cycles used a sample-barcoded 5' primer and a J-beta primer mix. A single record per CDR3 protein comes from TCRdb applying MiXCR to the 5' RACE reads. Among 550,000 to 750,000 distinct CDR3 sequences listed, over 20% were seen once. This clonotype was found many times. Antigen specificity is unknown. Findings and caveats of the study: PBMCs left unsorted prevented a conclusive naive versus antigen-experienced comparison.

This chain connects TRBV10-3 to TRBJ1-6, with TRBD1 matching 8 bases. This receptor was taken from a man in his 70s in good health. Sequenced input: blood. CDR3 nucleotides: TGTGCCATCAGTGTGGACAGGGAACCTAATTCACCCCTCCACTTT. Its translation is CAISVDREPNSPLHF.